Each of the 23 T cell receptor beta chains below was sequenced from the same sample in a study of blood T cells in healthy people across ages. For the second PCR, which ran for roughly 6 to 11 cycles, a sample-barcoded 5' primer and a J-beta primer mix were used. TCRdb passed the 5' RACE reads through MiXCR, listing each CDR3 protein once. The repertoire holds approximately 730,000 distinct CDR3 sequences, with 35% to 45% as singletons. The source material was blood. These TCRs come from a woman in her sixties in good health.

The gene calls are TRBV29-1 and TRBJ2-4; the D gene is possibly TRBD1 (6 bases). Germline-derived CDR1 and CDR2 are SQVTM and ANQGSEA. Trimming left V 3 bases short and J 4 bases short, with 10 bases between. The CDR3 is made up of 13 amino acids. The CDR3 region has the DNA TGCAGCGTTGATGGGCAGGGGAAAAACATTCAGTACTTC. Amino acid sequence: CSVDGQGKNIQYF.

The rearrangement links TRBV6-6 to TRBJ2-7, with D unclear. Between the trimmed V and J ends, which lost 3 bases and 0 bases, there was a span of 12 bases. The CDR3 runs to 15 residues. The V gene's germline CDR1 is MNHNY and CDR2 SVGAGI (reference sequence). The DNA of the CDR3 is TGTGCCAGCAGTTATCTCCACTCGAGCTCCTACGAGCAGTACTTC. Protein product: CASSYLHSSSYEQYF.

This sequence joins TRBV20-1 and TRBJ2-2; the D is unclear. The V end was cut by 5 bases, the J end by 2 bases, with 9 bases between. The germline CDR1 and CDR2 sequences are DFQATT and SNEGSKA (reference sequence). The CDR3 contains 13 residues. DNA of the CDR3: TGCAGTGCTGCCGTGGGAAACACCGGGGAGCTGTTTTTT. This sequence encodes CSAAVGNTGELFF.

This clonotype was picked up a small number of times. The J gene is TRBJ2-7, the V gene TRBV9, with 7 bases fitting TRBD1. The V segment lost 3 bases and the J segment 3 bases; nucleotides outside the gene matches: 6. CDR1 is SGDLS, CDR2 YYNGEE, per germline. The CDR3 has 14 amino acids. The CDR3 here is CASSGFGTDYEQYF. CDR3 DNA: TGTGCCAGCAGCGGGTTTGGGACAGACTACGAGCAGTACTTC.

This sequence joins TRBV30 and TRBJ1-2; D may be TRBD1 (6 bases). Germline CDR1 GTSNPN, CDR2 SVGIG (reference sequence). V dropped 2 bases and J dropped 1 base, with 8 bases sitting between them. This CDR3 spans 13 amino acids. The CDR3 reads CAWSSDSNYGYTF. CDR3 DNA: TGTGCCTGGAGTTCGGACAGTAACTATGGCTACACCTTC.

The V gene is TRBV4-2, the J gene TRBJ1-6; D remains unclear. This CDR3 has 14 amino acids. V lost 10 bases to trimming and J lost 0 bases, with 10 bases between them. The V gene's germline CDR1 is LGHNA and CDR2 YNFKEQ. DNA for the CDR3: TGTGCCACCCGTGTGGGCTCCTATAATTCACCCCTCCACTTT. Translating it yields CATRVGSYNSPLHF.

This chain links TRBV6-1 with TRBJ1-1, with D perhaps matching TRBD1 (6 bases). This CDR3 has 15 residues. The germline V gene has CDR1 MNHNS and CDR2 SASEGT. Trimming removed 1 base at V and 1 base at J, with 10 bases between. CDR3: CASSEVGGGNTEAFF. In DNA, the CDR3 is TGTGCCAGCAGTGAAGTTGGAGGGGGGAACACTGAAGCTTTCTTT.

CDR3 residues: CAWGTSNEQYF. The CDR3 DNA reads TGTGCCTGGGGGACTAGCAACGAGCAGTACTTC. This chain joins TRBV30 and TRBJ2-5, with 9 bases that match TRBD2. The DNA matches TRBJ2-7 better at its end, which makes the J call doubtful. The CDR3 spans 11 residues. The germline CDR1 and CDR2 sequences are GTSNPN and SVGIG (reference sequence).

J is TRBJ2-3 and V is TRBV11-2, with TRBD1 matching over 7 bases. Germline loops: CDR1 SGHAT, CDR2 FQNNGV. The junction had 8 bases not matched to a gene; V was cut back by 5 bases and J by 0 bases. The CDR3 consists of 16 residues. The CDR3 coding sequence is TGTGCCAGCAGCCTCGGGACAGCTCCTAGCACAGATACGCAGTATTTT. Translating it yields CASSLGTAPSTDTQYF. Combining the CDR3 with reference TRBV11-2 and TRBJ2-3 gives the whole variable domain EAGVAQSPRYKIIEKRQSVAFWCNPISGHATLYWYQQILGQGPKLLIQFQNNGVVDDSQLPKDRFSAERLKGVDSTLKIQPAKLEDSAVYLCASSLGTAPSTDTQYFGPGTRLTVL.

The gene calls are TRBV27 and TRBJ2-5, with 14 bases identical to TRBD2. The DNA end is more similar to TRBJ2-7, so the J call may be wrong. CDR1 and CDR2 from the germline V gene are MNHEY and SMNVEV (reference sequence). The CDR3 contains 13 residues. The DNA of the CDR3 is TGTGCCAGCAGGGGACTAGCGGGAGACGAGCAGTACTTC. This codes for CASRGLAGDEQYF.

As to this clonotype: The germline gene is not matched at one end of the junction; a read error may be the cause. The chain uses TRBV6-2 or TRBV6-3 and TRBJ2-5, with TRBD2 matching over 7 bases. Germline V gene sequence: CDR1 MNHEY, CDR2 SVGEGT. The CDR3 extends over 14 amino acids. CDR3 region: CASNYSAGLETQYF. The CDR3 nucleotides are TGTGCCAGCAATTACTCAGCGGGGTTGGAGACCCAGTACTTC.

The count of this clonotype is one. V is TRBV30 and J is TRBJ2-2, with unresolved D. This CDR3 is built from 13 residues. Per the germline V gene, CDR1 is GTSNPN and CDR2 is SVGIG (reference sequence). Trimming pared 3 bases from V and 1 base from J, leaving 6 bases between. The CDR3 DNA sequence: TGTGCCTGGAGCAGGATGAACACCGGGGAGCTGTTTTTT. Encoded protein: CAWSRMNTGELFF.

This clonotype was seen only a few times. The chain uses TRBV7-2 and TRBJ2-5, with no clear D. CDR1 is SGHTA, CDR2 FQGNSA, per germline. The CDR3 spans 12 residues. Deletions cut 1 base from V and 10 bases from J, with 10 bases between. The CDR3 nucleotides read TGTGCCAGCAGCTTAGGGGGTAGTCTCCAGTACTTC. As protein: CASSLGGSLQYF.

This clonotype was counted only a few times. The genes are TRBV4-3 and TRBJ2-5, with TRBD2 as a possible D gene (5 bases). CDR1 and CDR2 (germline): LGHNA, YSLEER. CDR3 length: 13 amino acids. Trimming took off 0 bases at V and 11 bases at J, with 13 bases between the two ends. The CDR3: CASSQDRRSEQYF. CDR3 nucleotides: TGCGCCAGCAGCCAAGATAGGAGGAGTGAGCAGTACTTC.

The CDR3 nucleotides are TGTGCCAGCAGCTTACTTAGCGGGGGGGCTAGAGATACGCAGTATTTT. It is translated as CASSLLSGGARDTQYF. The V gene is TRBV7-8, the J gene TRBJ2-3; TRBD2 matches at 11 bases. The CDR3 has 16 amino acids. Germline V gene lookup returns CDR1 SGHVS and CDR2 FQNEAQ. The V and J ends lost 2 bases and 5 bases, in that order; junction bases with no gene match: 6.

This clonotype turned up a few times. The CDR3 reads CASGIQGNYGYTF. Here the CDR3 DNA reads TGTGCCAGCGGTATACAGGGAAACTATGGCTACACCTTC. This chain joins TRBV9 and TRBJ1-2, with D perhaps matching TRBD1 (6 bases). Germline lookup yields CDR1 SGDLS and CDR2 YYNGEE. V lost 7 bases and J lost 2, with 12 bases in between. The CDR3 sequence is 13 residues long.

The chain couples TRBV20-1 to TRBJ2-3; TRBD1 aligns across 7 bases. The length of the CDR3 is 14 residues. V shed 4 bases and J 3 bases; nucleotides not matched to a gene: 7. The germline V gene has CDR1 DFQATT and CDR2 SNEGSKA (reference sequence). As DNA, the CDR3 is TGCAGTGCTACCAAAACAGGGGAAACAGATACGCAGTATTTT. Protein product: CSATKTGETDTQYF.

This clonotype was detected a few times. The chain couples TRBV11-1 to TRBJ1-2; D gene ambiguous. CDR3 length: 13 amino acids. Germline CDR1 and CDR2: SGHAT and FQDESV (reference sequence). Trimming left V 4 bases short and J 0 bases short, with 6 bases between. The CDR3 coding sequence is TGTGCCAGCAGCTGGGGAGCTAACTATGGCTACACCTTC. It codes for CASSWGANYGYTF.

This clonotype turned up a few times. The chain recombines TRBV3-1 with TRBJ2-1, with D perhaps given as TRBD1 or TRBD2 (5 bases each). This CDR3 comprises 17 residues. With 3 bases removed from V and 2 bases from J, the gap between germline ends came to 17 bases. Per germline, CDR1 LGHDT and CDR2 YNNKEL (reference sequence). As DNA, the CDR3 is TGTGCCAGCAGCCACGCTACCGGGACGGTGACCTACAATGAGCAGTTCTTC. Its protein product is CASSHATGTVTYNEQFF.

The sample holds a few counts of this clonotype. V and J are TRBV7-9 and TRBJ2-3; either TRBD1 or TRBD2 may supply D (6 bases each). This CDR3 is built from 15 residues. V lost 1 base to trimming and J lost 5 bases, with 13 bases between them. Per the germline V gene, CDR1 is SEHNR and CDR2 is FQNEAQ (reference sequence). This CDR3 reads CASSLGRGGIDTQYF. The CDR3 DNA is TGTGCCAGCAGCTTAGGCAGGGGAGGTATAGATACGCAGTATTTT.

This clonotype appeared once. The chain employs TRBV30 and TRBJ1-5; D gene uncertain. CDR1 and CDR2 (germline): GTSNPN, SVGIG (reference sequence). This CDR3 is 15 amino acids long. The germline V and J ends were trimmed by 1 base and 2 bases, with 12 bases remaining between them. CDR3 coding DNA: TGTGCCTGGAGTGCTAACAGCGACCGCAATCAGCCCCAGCATTTT. Protein product: CAWSANSDRNQPQHF.

The chain uses TRBV5-6 and TRBJ2-7, with 9 bases lining up with TRBD1. Trimming at V came to 4 bases and at J to 5 bases, leaving 10 bases not matched to a gene. Per the germline V gene, CDR1 is SGHDT and CDR2 is YYEEEE. The CDR3 covers 15 residues. In DNA form, the CDR3 reads TGTGCCAGCAGCCCTCTGGGACAGGGCTTTAACGAGCAGTACTTC. This gives the protein CASSPLGQGFNEQYF.

The CDR3 sequence is CAISQQGSVVYEQYF. Here the CDR3 DNA reads TGTGCCATCAGTCAACAGGGTAGCGTAGTCTACGAGCAGTACTTC. This chain joins TRBV10-3 and TRBJ2-7; weak D call: TRBD1 (6 bases). The germline V gene encodes CDR1 ENHRY and CDR2 SYGVKD. The CDR3 has 15 amino acids. Trimming cost V 5 bases and J 3 bases, with 17 bases left between them.